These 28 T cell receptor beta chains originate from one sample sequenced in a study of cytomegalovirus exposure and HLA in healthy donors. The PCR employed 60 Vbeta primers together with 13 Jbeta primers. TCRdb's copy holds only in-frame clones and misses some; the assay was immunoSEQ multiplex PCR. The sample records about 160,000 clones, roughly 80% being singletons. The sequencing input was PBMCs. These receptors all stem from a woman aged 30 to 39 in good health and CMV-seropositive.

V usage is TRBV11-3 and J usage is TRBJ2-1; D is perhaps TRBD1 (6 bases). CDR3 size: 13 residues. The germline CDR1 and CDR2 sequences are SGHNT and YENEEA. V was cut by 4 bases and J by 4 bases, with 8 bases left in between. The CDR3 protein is CASSSGQYNEQFF. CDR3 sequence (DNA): TGTGCCAGCAGCTCCGGACAGTACAATGAGCAGTTCTTC.

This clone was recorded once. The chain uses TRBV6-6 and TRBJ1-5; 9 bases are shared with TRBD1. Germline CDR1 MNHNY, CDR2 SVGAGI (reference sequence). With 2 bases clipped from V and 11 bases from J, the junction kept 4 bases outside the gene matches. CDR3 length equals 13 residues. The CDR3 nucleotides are TGTGCCAGCAGTTACCCGGGACAGGGATCCCAGCATTTT. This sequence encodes CASSYPGQGSQHF.

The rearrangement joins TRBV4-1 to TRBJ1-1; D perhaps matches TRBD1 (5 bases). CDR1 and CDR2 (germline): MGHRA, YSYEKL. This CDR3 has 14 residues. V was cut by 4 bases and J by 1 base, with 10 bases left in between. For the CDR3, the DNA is TGCGCCAGCAGCCCCGGGGGGGAGAACACTGAAGCTTTCTTT. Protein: CASSPGGENTEAFF.

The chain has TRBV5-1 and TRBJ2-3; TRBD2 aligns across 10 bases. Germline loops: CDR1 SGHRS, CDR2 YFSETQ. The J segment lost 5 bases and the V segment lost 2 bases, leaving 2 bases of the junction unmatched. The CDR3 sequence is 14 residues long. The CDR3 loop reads CASSLGLAEDTQYF. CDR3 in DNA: TGCGCCAGCAGCTTAGGACTAGCGGAAGATACGCAGTATTTT.

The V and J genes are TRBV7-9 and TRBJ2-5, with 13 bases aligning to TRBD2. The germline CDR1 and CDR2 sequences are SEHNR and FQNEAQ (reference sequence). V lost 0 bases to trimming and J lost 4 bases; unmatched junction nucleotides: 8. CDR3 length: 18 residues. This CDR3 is CASSLARTSGGDGETQYF. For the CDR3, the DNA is TGTGCCAGCAGCTTAGCGCGCACTAGCGGGGGGGATGGAGAGACCCAGTACTTC. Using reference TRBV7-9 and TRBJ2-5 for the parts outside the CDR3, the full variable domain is DTGVSQNPRHKITKRGQNVTFRCDPISEHNRLYWYRQTLGQGPEFLTYFQNEAQLEKSRLLSDRFSAERPKGSFSTLEIQRTEQGDSAMYLCASSLARTSGGDGETQYFGPGTRLLVL.

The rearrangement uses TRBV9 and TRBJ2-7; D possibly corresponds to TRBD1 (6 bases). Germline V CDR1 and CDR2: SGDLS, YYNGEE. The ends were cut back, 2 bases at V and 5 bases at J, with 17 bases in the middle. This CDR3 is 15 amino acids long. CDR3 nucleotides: TGTGCCAGCAGCGTTCGTTCACAGGGTAAGAACGAGCAGTACTTC. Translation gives CASSVRSQGKNEQYF.

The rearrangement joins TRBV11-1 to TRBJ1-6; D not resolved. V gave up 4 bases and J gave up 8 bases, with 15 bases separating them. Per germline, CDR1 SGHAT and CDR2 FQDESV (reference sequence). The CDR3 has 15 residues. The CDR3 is CASSWTASQDSPLHF. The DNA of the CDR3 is TGTGCCAGCAGCTGGACTGCCAGTCAGGATTCACCCCTCCACTTT.

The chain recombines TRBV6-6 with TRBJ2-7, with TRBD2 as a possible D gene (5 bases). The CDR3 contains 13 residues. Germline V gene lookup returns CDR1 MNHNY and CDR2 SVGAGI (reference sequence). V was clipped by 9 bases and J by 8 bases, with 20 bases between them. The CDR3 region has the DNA TGTGCCAGTAGAACACCGGGGATAGACCAGCAGTACTTC. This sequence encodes CASRTPGIDQQYF.

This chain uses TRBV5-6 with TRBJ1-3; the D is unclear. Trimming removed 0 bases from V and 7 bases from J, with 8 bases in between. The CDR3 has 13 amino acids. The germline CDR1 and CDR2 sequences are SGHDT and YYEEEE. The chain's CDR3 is CASSLAGWNTIYF. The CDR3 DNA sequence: TGTGCCAGCAGCTTGGCGGGATGGAACACCATATATTTT.

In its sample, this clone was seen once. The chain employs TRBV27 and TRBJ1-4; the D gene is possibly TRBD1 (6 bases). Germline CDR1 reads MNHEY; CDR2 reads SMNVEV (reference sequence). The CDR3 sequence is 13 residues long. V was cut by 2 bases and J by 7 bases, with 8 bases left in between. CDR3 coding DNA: TGTGCCAGCAGTTTAAGACAGGCTGAAAAACTGTTTTTT. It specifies CASSLRQAEKLFF.

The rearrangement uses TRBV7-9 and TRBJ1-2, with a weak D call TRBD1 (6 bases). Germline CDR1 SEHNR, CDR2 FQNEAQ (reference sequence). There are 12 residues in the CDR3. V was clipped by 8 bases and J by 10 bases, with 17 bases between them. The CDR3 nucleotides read TGTGCCAGCGGCCATGGGGGCAGGTTCTACACCTTC. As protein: CASGHGGRFYTF.

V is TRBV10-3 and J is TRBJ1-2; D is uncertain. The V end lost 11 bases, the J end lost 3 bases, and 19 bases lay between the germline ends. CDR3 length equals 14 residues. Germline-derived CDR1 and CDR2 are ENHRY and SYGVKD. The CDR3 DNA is TGTGCCTCCTCACCCACTCCGGCGGACTATGGCTACACCTTC. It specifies CASSPTPADYGYTF.

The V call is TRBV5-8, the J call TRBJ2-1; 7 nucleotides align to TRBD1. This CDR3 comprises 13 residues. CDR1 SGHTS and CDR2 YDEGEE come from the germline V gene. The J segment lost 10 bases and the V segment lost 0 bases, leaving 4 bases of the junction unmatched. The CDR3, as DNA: TGTGCCAGCAGCTTGGGGGCCAGGGGGGAGCAGTTCTTC. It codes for CASSLGARGEQFF. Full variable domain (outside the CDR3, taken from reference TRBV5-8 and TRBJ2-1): EAGVTQSPTHLIKTRGQQATLRCSPISGHTSVYWYQQALGLGLQFLLWYDEGEERNRGNFPPRFSGRQFPNYSSELNVNALELEDSALYLCASSLGARGEQFFGPGTRLTVL.

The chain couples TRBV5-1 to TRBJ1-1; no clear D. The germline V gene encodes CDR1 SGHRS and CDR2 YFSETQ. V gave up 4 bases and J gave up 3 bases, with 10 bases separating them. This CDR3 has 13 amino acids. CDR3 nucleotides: TGCGCCAGCAGCGAAGGGAGTTACACTGAAGCTTTCTTT. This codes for CASSEGSYTEAFF.

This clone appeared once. CDR3 in DNA: TGTGCCTGGAGTTTAGGACTAGCGGGGGGAGATACGCAGTATTTT. Amino acid sequence: CAWSLGLAGGDTQYF. J is TRBJ2-3 and V is TRBV30; 14 bases are a match to TRBD2. Germline loops: CDR1 GTSNPN, CDR2 SVGIG (reference sequence). The CDR3 extends over 15 amino acids. The V segment lost 2 bases and the J segment 5 bases; nucleotides outside the gene matches: 3.

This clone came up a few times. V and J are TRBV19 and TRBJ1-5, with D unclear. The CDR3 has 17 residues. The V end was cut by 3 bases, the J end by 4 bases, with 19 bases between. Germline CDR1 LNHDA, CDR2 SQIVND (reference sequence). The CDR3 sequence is CASSMVRRGGINQPQHF. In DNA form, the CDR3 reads TGTGCCAGTAGTATGGTCAGGCGGGGAGGGATTAATCAGCCCCAGCATTTT.

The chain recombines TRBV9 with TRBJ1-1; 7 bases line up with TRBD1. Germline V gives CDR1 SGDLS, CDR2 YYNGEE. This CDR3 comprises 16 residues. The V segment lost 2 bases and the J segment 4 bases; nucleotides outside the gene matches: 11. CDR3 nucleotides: TGTGCCAGCAGCGTGTCCAGGTCTCAGGGGGTCACTGAAGCTTTCTTT. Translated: CASSVSRSQGVTEAFF.

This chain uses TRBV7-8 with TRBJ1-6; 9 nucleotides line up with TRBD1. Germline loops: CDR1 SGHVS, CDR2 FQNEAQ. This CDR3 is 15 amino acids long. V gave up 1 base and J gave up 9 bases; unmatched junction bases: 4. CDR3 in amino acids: CASSLVDRGFSPLHF. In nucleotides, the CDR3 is TGTGCCAGCAGCTTAGTCGACAGGGGGTTTTCACCCCTCCACTTT.

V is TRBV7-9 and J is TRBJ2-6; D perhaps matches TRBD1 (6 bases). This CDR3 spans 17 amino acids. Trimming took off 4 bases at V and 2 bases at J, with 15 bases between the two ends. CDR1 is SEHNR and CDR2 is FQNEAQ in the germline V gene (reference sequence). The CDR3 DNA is TGTGCCAGCAGCTCTAGGACAGTTGCGACTGGGGCCAACGTCCTGACTTTC. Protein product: CASSSRTVATGANVLTF.

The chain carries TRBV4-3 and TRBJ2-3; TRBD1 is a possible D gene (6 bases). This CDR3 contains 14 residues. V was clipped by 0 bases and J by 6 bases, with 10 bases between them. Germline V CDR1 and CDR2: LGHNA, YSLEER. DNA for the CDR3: TGCGCCAGCAGCCAAGATCCCCAGGGGGATACGCAGTATTTT. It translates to CASSQDPQGDTQYF.

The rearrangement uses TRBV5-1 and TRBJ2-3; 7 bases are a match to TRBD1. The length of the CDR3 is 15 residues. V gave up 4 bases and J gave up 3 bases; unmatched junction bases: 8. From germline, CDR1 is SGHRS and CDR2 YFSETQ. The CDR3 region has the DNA TGCGCCAGCAGCCCTCGGGACAGAGCGACAGATACGCAGTATTTT. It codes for CASSPRDRATDTQYF.

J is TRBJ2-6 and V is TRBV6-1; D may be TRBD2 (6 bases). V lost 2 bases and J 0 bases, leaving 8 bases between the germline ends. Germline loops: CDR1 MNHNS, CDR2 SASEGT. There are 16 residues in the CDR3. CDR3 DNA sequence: TGTGCCAGCAGTGAACTAGCGCCCTCTGGGGCCAACGTCCTGACTTTC. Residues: CASSELAPSGANVLTF.

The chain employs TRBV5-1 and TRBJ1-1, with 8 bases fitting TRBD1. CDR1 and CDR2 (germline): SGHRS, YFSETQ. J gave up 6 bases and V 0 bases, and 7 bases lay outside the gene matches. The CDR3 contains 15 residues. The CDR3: CASSLGTGILAEAFF. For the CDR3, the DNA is TGCGCCAGCAGCTTGGGGACAGGGATTTTGGCTGAAGCTTTCTTT.

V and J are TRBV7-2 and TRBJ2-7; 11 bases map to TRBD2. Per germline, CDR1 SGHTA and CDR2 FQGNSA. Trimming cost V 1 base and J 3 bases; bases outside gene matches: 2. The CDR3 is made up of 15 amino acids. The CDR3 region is CASSLVGTSGYEQYF. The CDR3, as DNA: TGTGCCAGCAGCTTAGTAGGGACTAGCGGCTACGAGCAGTACTTC.

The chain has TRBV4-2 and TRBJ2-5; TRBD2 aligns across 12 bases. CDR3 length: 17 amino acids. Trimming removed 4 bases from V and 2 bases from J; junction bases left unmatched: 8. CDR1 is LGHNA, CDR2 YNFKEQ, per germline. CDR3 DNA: TGTGCCAGCAGCCTTCATACCACTAGCGGGGGGCAAGAGACCCAGTACTTC. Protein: CASSLHTTSGGQETQYF.

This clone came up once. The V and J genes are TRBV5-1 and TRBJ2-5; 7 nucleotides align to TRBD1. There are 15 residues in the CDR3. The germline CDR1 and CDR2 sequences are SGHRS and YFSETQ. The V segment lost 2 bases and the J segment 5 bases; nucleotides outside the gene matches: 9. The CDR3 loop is CASSFSSTGTETQYF. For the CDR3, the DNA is TGCGCCAGCAGCTTCTCCTCGACAGGGACGGAGACCCAGTACTTC. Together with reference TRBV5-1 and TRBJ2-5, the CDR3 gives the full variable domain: KAGVTQTPRYLIKTRGQQVTLSCSPISGHRSVSWYQQTPGQGLQFLFEYFSETQRNKGNFPGRFSGRQFSNSRSEMNVSTLELGDSALYLCASSFSSTGTETQYFGPGTRLLVL.

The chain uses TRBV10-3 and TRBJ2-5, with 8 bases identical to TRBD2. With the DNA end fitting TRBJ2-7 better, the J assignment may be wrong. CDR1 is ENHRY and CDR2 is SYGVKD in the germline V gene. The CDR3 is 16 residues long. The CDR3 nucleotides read TGTGCCATCAGCCCCCAAGCGGCGGGGGGACTCTACGAGCAGTACTTC. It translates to CAISPQAAGGLYEQYF.

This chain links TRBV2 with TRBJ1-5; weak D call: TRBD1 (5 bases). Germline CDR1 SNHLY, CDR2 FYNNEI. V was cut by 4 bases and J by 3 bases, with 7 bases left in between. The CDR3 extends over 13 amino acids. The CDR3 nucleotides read TGTGCCAGCAGTGGACAGCACAATCAGCCCCAGCATTTT. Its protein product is CASSGQHNQPQHF.